The 32 T cell receptor beta chains in this list originate from one sample, sequenced in a study of blood T cells in healthy people across ages. Alongside a J-beta primer mix, a sample-barcoded 5' primer served in a second PCR lasting roughly 7 to 11 cycles. TCRdb re-derived calls from the 5' RACE reads in MiXCR, one entry per CDR3 protein. The data show roughly 730,000 distinct CDR3 sequences, with about 56% seen just once and around 25% held by the top ten. Sequenced input: blood. These receptors originate from a man aged 40-50 years in good health.

This clonotype was seen only a few times. This sequence joins TRBV27 and TRBJ2-3; 7 nucleotides agree with TRBD1. The CDR3 is 14 amino acids. V lost 8 bases to trimming and J lost 1 base; unmatched junction nucleotides: 6. Looked up from germline, CDR1 is MNHEY and CDR2 is SMNVEV (reference sequence). The CDR3 loop reads CASRNQGGTDTQYF. The CDR3 coding sequence is TGTGCCAGCCGAAATCAGGGGGGCACAGATACGCAGTATTTT.

The rearrangement joins TRBV4-2 to TRBJ1-1, with TRBD1 matching over 8 bases. V gave up 5 bases and J gave up 5 bases; unmatched junction bases: 7. The germline gives CDR1 LGHNA, CDR2 YNFKEQ. The CDR3 has 14 residues. DNA for the CDR3: TGTGCCAGCAGCTTAACAGGGGGAGATACTGAAGCTTTCTTT. This sequence encodes CASSLTGGDTEAFF.

A few counts support this clonotype. The chain uses TRBV15 and TRBJ2-5; D unresolved. This CDR3 has 13 amino acids. Per the germline V gene, CDR1 is LNHNV and CDR2 is YYDKDF (reference sequence). With 1 base removed from V and 4 bases from J, the gap between germline ends came to 7 bases. CDR3 in amino acids: CATSRGAGETQYF. The CDR3 region has the DNA TGTGCCACCAGCAGAGGGGCAGGAGAGACCCAGTACTTC.

The rearrangement links TRBV5-6 to TRBJ2-7; D might be TRBD1 or TRBD2, each matching 5 bases. The length of the CDR3 is 15 residues. CDR1 SGHDT and CDR2 YYEEEE come from the germline V gene. The V and J ends lost 1 base and 6 bases respectively, with 17 bases between them. CDR3 nucleotides: TGTGCCAGCAGCTTGTTTGGGGCAGAAGGGACCGAGCAGTACTTC. Protein sequence: CASSLFGAEGTEQYF.

The chain carries TRBV25-1 and TRBJ1-2; 9 bases match TRBD1. The CDR3 has 15 residues. V gave up 0 bases and J gave up 6 bases; unmatched junction bases: 5. Germline CDR1 and CDR2: MGHDK and SYGVNS. The DNA of the CDR3 is TGTGCCAGCAGTGAATATCGGGGACAGGGAAATGGCTACACCTTC. Protein: CASSEYRGQGNGYTF.

The chain is built from TRBV6-5 and TRBJ2-4; D possibly corresponds to TRBD2 (5 bases). Germline V CDR1 and CDR2: MNHEY, SVGAGI. Trimming cost V 7 bases and J 8 bases, with 15 bases left between them. The CDR3 consists of 13 residues. For the CDR3, the DNA is TGTGCCAGCACTGGCGGACTTGGCGACATTCAGTACTTC. It encodes CASTGGLGDIQYF.

This chain joins TRBV24-1 and TRBJ2-3, with TRBD1 as a possible D gene (7 bases). CDR1 and CDR2 (germline): KGHDR, SFDVKD. Trimming took 8 bases from V and 7 from J, leaving 15 bases between them. The CDR3 is 13 residues long. The CDR3 nucleotides are TGTGCCACCAACCCCAGGGGGGCAAATACGCAGTATTTT. This codes for CATNPRGANTQYF.

V gene TRBV19 combines with J gene TRBJ1-1, with 7 nucleotides matching TRBD1. J was trimmed by 0 bases and V by 3 bases; bases with no gene match: 7. The CDR3 has 16 residues. Germline V lookup: CDR1 LNHDA, CDR2 SQIVND (reference sequence). The CDR3, as DNA: TGTGCCAGTAGTATTTCGACAGGGCGAGTGAACACTGAAGCTTTCTTT. Its protein is CASSISTGRVNTEAFF. Combining the CDR3 with reference TRBV19 and TRBJ1-1 gives the whole variable domain DGGITQSPKYLFRKEGQNVTLSCEQNLNHDAMYWYRQDPGQGLRLIYYSQIVNDFQKGDIAEGYSVSREKKESFPLTVTSAQKNPTAFYLCASSISTGRVNTEAFFGQGTRLTVV.

On this clonotype itself: Being one base from a much bigger clone, this may be a read error. The V gene is TRBV7-8, the J gene TRBJ1-2, with TRBD1 as a possible D gene (5 bases). V was clipped by 8 bases and J by 6 bases, with 16 bases between them. The CDR3 loop spans 13 amino acids. The germline V gene has CDR1 SGHVS and CDR2 FQNEAQ. This chain's CDR3 is CASGLRERDGYTF. DNA of the CDR3: TGTGCCAGCGGCCTCAGGGAGCGAGATGGCTACACCTTC.

This rearrangement joins TRBV20-1 to TRBJ1-2; 7 bases line up with TRBD1. Germline CDR1 DFQATT, CDR2 SNEGSKA (reference sequence). CDR3 length: 14 amino acids. V dropped 6 bases and J dropped 5; count of bases not matched to a gene: 12. CDR3 sequence (DNA): TGCAGTGCAGAGAACGCGGGACAGCCGTATGGCTACACCTTC. It encodes CSAENAGQPYGYTF.

This chain links TRBV20-1 with TRBJ1-2; tentative D call: TRBD1 (6 bases). This CDR3 has 15 amino acids. Trimming pared 0 bases from V and 2 bases from J, leaving 13 bases between. Germline V lookup: CDR1 DFQATT, CDR2 SNEGSKA (reference sequence). CDR3 nucleotides: TGCAGTGCTAGAGACCAACAGGGTTGGAACTATGGCTACACCTTC. Its protein product is CSARDQQGWNYGYTF.

The chain is built from TRBV15 and TRBJ2-5; 9 nucleotides agree with TRBD2. The junction had 10 bases not matched to a gene; V was cut back by 1 base and J by 4 bases. The CDR3 contains 17 residues. Germline-derived CDR1 and CDR2 are LNHNV and YYDKDF (reference sequence). In DNA form, the CDR3 reads TGTGCCACCAGCAGAGGATGGGGCGGGGGGGCCTCAGAGACCCAGTACTTC. As protein: CATSRGWGGGASETQYF.

This clonotype was seen a few times. The J gene is TRBJ2-1, the V gene TRBV29-1, with D perhaps matching TRBD2 (6 bases). Per germline, CDR1 SQVTM and CDR2 ANQGSEA. CDR3 length: 15 amino acids. Deletions cut 3 bases from V and 2 bases from J, with 14 bases between. CDR3 amino acids: CSVEGLPLAYNEQFF. The DNA of the CDR3 is TGCAGCGTTGAGGGACTCCCCCTTGCCTACAATGAGCAGTTCTTC.

As to this clonotype: Given a much more abundant clone one base away, this may be a read error. The V call is TRBV10-3, the J call TRBJ2-3, with no clear D. This CDR3 has 14 amino acids. The V gene lost 2 bases and the J gene lost 4 bases, with 10 bases spanning the gap. CDR1 is ENHRY and CDR2 is SYGVKD in the germline V gene. The CDR3 DNA is TGTGCCATCAGTGAGGCCCCAAGAGCAGATACGCAGTATTTT. This gives the protein CAISEAPRADTQYF.

Ten or more counts support this clonotype. The rearrangement joins TRBV7-3 to TRBJ2-6, with TRBD1 as a possible D gene (6 bases). The germline CDR1 and CDR2 sequences are SGHTA and FQGTGA. The CDR3 contains 16 residues. The V end lost 1 base, the J end lost 4 bases, and 11 bases lay between the germline ends. Here the CDR3 DNA reads TGTGCCAGCAGCTTAAACCCAGGGGCCGGGGCCAACGTCCTGACTTTC. Its protein is CASSLNPGAGANVLTF.

The CDR3: CASSEGQLQETQYF. CDR3 nucleotides: TGTGCCAGCAGCGAGGGACAGTTACAAGAGACCCAGTACTTC. This sequence joins TRBV7-2 and TRBJ2-5, with TRBD1 matching 7 bases. Trimming took 5 bases from V and 2 from J; bases not matched to a gene: 5. Germline loops: CDR1 SGHTA, CDR2 FQGNSA. The CDR3 totals 14 residues.

In this sample, this clonotype turned up a few times. The V gene is TRBV7-3, the J gene TRBJ2-2; D may be TRBD1 (6 bases). There are 16 residues in the CDR3. CDR1 SGHTA and CDR2 FQGTGA come from the germline V gene. Deletions cut 4 bases from V and 2 bases from J, with 14 bases between. CDR3 region: CASSSIFGTNTGELFF. CDR3 sequence (DNA): TGTGCCAGCAGCTCGATATTCGGGACAAACACCGGGGAGCTGTTTTTT. Filled out from reference TRBV7-3 and TRBJ2-2, the complete variable domain reads GAGVSQTPSNKVTEKGKYVELRCDPISGHTALYWYRQSLGQGPEFLIYFQGTGAADDSGLPNDRFFAVRPEGSVSTLKIQRTERGDSAVYLCASSSIFGTNTGELFFGEGSRLTVL.

The chain links TRBV20-1 to TRBJ2-7; TRBD1 is a possible D gene (6 bases). The CDR3 is made up of 13 amino acids. V lost 3 bases and J lost 1, with 10 bases in between. Germline CDR1 is DFQATT and CDR2 is SNEGSKA (reference sequence). CDR3 loop: CSASRTESYEQYF. In DNA, the CDR3 is TGCAGTGCTAGCAGGACAGAGTCCTACGAGCAGTACTTC.

The chain employs TRBV5-1 and TRBJ2-1; possible D gene TRBD1, 5 bases. Germline V gene data show CDR1 as SGHRS and CDR2 as YFSETQ. The V gene lost 0 bases and the J gene lost 4 bases, with 8 bases spanning the gap. CDR3 length equals 14 residues. CDR3 coding DNA: TGCGCCAGCAGCTTGGCACAGGAGTACAATGAGCAGTTCTTC. This codes for CASSLAQEYNEQFF.

This clonotype has more than one count but fewer than ten. The gene calls are TRBV11-3 and TRBJ2-7, with D hard to call. The assigned J gene may be wrong: the sequence end matches TRBJ2-5 better. This CDR3 contains 13 residues. Germline V lookup: CDR1 SGHNT, CDR2 YENEEA. The CDR3 here is CASSLEARETQYF. The CDR3 bases are TGTGCCAGCAGCTTAGAAGCCCGGGAGACCCAGTACTTC.

The chain is built from TRBV29-1 and TRBJ1-4, with 10 bases that match TRBD1. The CDR3 extends over 14 amino acids. Germline CDR1 reads SQVTM; CDR2 reads ANQGSEA. Trimming cost V 6 bases and J 4 bases; bases outside gene matches: 5. The CDR3 is CSVTDRGSNEKLFF. The CDR3 bases are TGCAGCGTGACGGACAGGGGGAGTAATGAAAAACTGTTTTTT.

V gene TRBV7-6 combines with J gene TRBJ2-1; D might be TRBD2 (5 bases). Germline values: CDR1 SGHVS, CDR2 FNYEAQ. V was clipped by 7 bases and J by 0 bases, with 13 bases between them. The length of the CDR3 is 15 residues. The CDR3 loop is CASTRRGGSYNEQFF. DNA for the CDR3: TGTGCCAGCACTAGACGCGGAGGCTCCTACAATGAGCAGTTCTTC.

The sample holds a few counts of this clonotype. The chain uses TRBV12-3 or TRBV12-4 and TRBJ2-4; 12 bases are a match to TRBD1. This CDR3 is 20 amino acids long. Trimming cost V 2 bases and J 6 bases; bases outside gene matches: 17. CDR3 bases: TGTGCCAGCAGTTTACCGTTCGGGGGAGAGGGGACAGGGGGCAGAAACATTCAGTACTTC. As protein: CASSLPFGGEGTGGRNIQYF.

V gene TRBV7-2 combines with J gene TRBJ2-1; 9 bases fit TRBD2. V shed 5 bases and J 4 bases; nucleotides not matched to a gene: 12. This CDR3 is 17 amino acids long. Germline values: CDR1 SGHTA, CDR2 FQGNSA. CDR3 residues: CASSMPSGVGFYNEQFF. DNA for the CDR3: TGTGCCAGCAGCATGCCTAGCGGGGTGGGGTTTTACAATGAGCAGTTCTTC.

This clonotype appeared a few times. The V call is TRBV6-5, the J call TRBJ2-7, with D uncertain. The V end was cut by 1 base, the J end by 3 bases, with 10 bases between. This CDR3 is 14 amino acids long. The germline gives CDR1 MNHEY, CDR2 SVGAGI. CDR3 residues: CASSYLTDIYEQYF. As DNA, the CDR3 is TGTGCCAGCAGTTACTTGACCGACATCTACGAGCAGTACTTC.

This clonotype appeared a few times. The rearrangement links TRBV28 to TRBJ2-4; D is unresolved. TRBJ2-7 explains the end of the DNA better; the J call may be wrong. Germline CDR1 reads MDHEN; CDR2 reads SYDVKM. This CDR3 spans 13 amino acids. The CDR3 sequence: CASSFLGSHEQYF. The DNA of the CDR3 is TGTGCCAGCAGTTTCCTGGGTTCCCACGAGCAGTACTTC.

V and J are TRBV7-2 and TRBJ1-2; 7 nucleotides align to TRBD1. The CDR3 length is 14 residues. In germline, CDR1 is SGHTA, CDR2 FQGNSA. Unmatched junction bases numbered 8, after V lost 4 bases and J lost 6 bases. Here the CDR3 DNA reads TGTGCCAGCAGCTCCCAGGGGGGTCCGGATGGCTACACCTTC. Its translation is CASSSQGGPDGYTF. The variable domain in full, completed from reference TRBV7-2 and TRBJ1-2, reads GAGVSQSPSNKVTEKGKDVELRCDPISGHTALYWYRQSLGQGLEFLIYFQGNSAPDKSGLPSDRFSAERTGGSVSTLTIQRTQQEDSAVYLCASSSQGGPDGYTFGSGTRLTVV.

This chain uses TRBV25-1 with TRBJ2-5; D tentatively fits TRBD1 or TRBD2 (5 bases each). Germline V gene sequence: CDR1 MGHDK, CDR2 SYGVNS. V lost 7 bases, J lost 1 base, and 13 bases lay in between. The CDR3 consists of 14 residues. For the CDR3, the DNA is TGTGCCAGCAAACGGGACGTAGGCCAAGAGACCCAGTACTTC. Its translation is CASKRDVGQETQYF.

CDR3 loop: CASSSLLAGNEQFF. CDR3 nucleotide sequence: TGTGCCAGCAGCAGCCTACTAGCGGGGAATGAGCAGTTCTTC. The genes are TRBV7-2 and TRBJ2-1; 10 bases are a match to TRBD2. From germline, CDR1 is SGHTA and CDR2 FQGNSA. CDR3 size: 14 residues. With 5 bases clipped from V and 7 bases from J, the junction kept 5 bases outside the gene matches.

This clonotype was observed a handful of times. The gene calls are TRBV6-6 and TRBJ2-4; tentative D call: TRBD2 (5 bases). Germline V lookup: CDR1 MNHNY, CDR2 SVGAGI (reference sequence). The CDR3 loop spans 15 amino acids. Trimming removed 6 bases from V and 1 base from J, with 13 bases in between. DNA for the CDR3: TGTGCCAGCAGAGGAGGACGTACGGCCAAAAACATTCAGTACTTC. It codes for CASRGGRTAKNIQYF.

This clonotype was recorded only once. The gene calls are TRBV5-1 and TRBJ2-5; 10 bases are shared with TRBD2. Looked up from germline, CDR1 is SGHRS and CDR2 is YFSETQ. With 2 bases clipped from V and 3 bases from J, the junction kept 4 bases outside the gene matches. There are 15 residues in the CDR3. The CDR3 sequence is CASSLLAGREETQYF. The CDR3 DNA follows: TGCGCCAGCAGCTTACTAGCGGGAAGGGAAGAGACCCAGTACTTC.

The V gene is TRBV12-3 or TRBV12-4, the J gene TRBJ2-6; 7 positions match TRBD1. CDR3 length: 17 amino acids. V dropped 3 bases and J dropped 0; count of bases not matched to a gene: 5. CDR3 region: CASSFWTGHSGANVLTF. CDR3 DNA: TGTGCCAGCAGTTTTTGGACAGGTCACTCTGGGGCCAACGTCCTGACTTTC.